This TCR beta chain originates from a study of control samples from healthy donors and cancer patients. Trimming shortened V by 1 base and J by 7 bases, and 13 bases separated the two germline ends. The CDR3 totals 14 residues. Germline-derived CDR1 and CDR2 are MNHNY and SVGAGI (reference sequence). Method: immunoSEQ multiplex PCR; TCRdb's copy keeps in-frame clones and lacks some. The data contain about 88,000 clones, approximately 95% of them singletons. Sample: blood. This clonotype was obtained from a man younger than 35 in good health. The chain carries TRBV6-6 and TRBJ1-2; D possibly corresponds to TRBD1 (5 bases). For the CDR3, the DNA is TGTGCCAGCAGTTACTTAGAGGGGAAGGGTGGCTACACCTTC. This codes for CASSYLEGKGGYTF.